This T cell receptor (beta chain) was sequenced for a study of radiotherapy plus CTLA-4 blockade in lung cancer. Only in-frame clones appear in the TCRdb table, and some are missing; sequencing was by immunoSEQ multiplex PCR. The data show around 31,000 clones, more than 75% seen once. This receptor was identified in a human donor with non-small cell lung cancer who had stable disease on radiotherapy plus ipilimumab. The material was peripheral blood, obtained from a patient treated with radiotherapy plus ipilimumab.

CDR3 loop: CASSLAGTGGRGYTF. DNA of the CDR3: TGTGCCAGCAGCTTAGCGGGGACAGGGGGCCGGGGCTACACCTTC. The rearrangement uses TRBV7-2 and TRBJ1-2; 12 bases are shared with TRBD1. Germline V gives CDR1 SGHTA, CDR2 FQGNSA. V lost 0 bases to trimming and J lost 8 bases; unmatched junction nucleotides: 4. This CDR3 contains 15 residues. The entire variable domain, with the rest obtained from reference TRBV7-2 and TRBJ1-2, is as follows: GAGVSQSPSNKVTEKGKDVELRCDPISGHTALYWYRQSLGQGLEFLIYFQGNSAPDKSGLPSDRFSAERTGGSVSTLTIQRTQQEDSAVYLCASSLAGTGGRGYTFGSGTRLTVV.